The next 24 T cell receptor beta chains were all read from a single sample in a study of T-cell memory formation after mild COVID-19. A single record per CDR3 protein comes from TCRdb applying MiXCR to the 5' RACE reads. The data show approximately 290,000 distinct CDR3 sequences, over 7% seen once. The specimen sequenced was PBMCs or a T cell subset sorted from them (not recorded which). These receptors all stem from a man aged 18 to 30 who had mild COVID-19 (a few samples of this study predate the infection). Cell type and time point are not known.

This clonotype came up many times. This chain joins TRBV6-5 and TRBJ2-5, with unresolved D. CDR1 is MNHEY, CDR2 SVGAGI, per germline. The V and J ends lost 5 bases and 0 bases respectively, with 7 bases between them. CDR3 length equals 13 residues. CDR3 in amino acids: CASSVSYQETQYF. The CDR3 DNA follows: TGTGCCAGCAGTGTCTCGTACCAAGAGACCCAGTACTTC.

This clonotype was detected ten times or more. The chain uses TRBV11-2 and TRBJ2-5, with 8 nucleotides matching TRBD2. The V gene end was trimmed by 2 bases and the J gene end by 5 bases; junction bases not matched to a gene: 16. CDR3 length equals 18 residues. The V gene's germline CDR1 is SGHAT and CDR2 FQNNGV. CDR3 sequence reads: CASSLFWRGDPWGETQYF. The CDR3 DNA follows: TGTGCCAGCAGCTTATTTTGGCGGGGGGACCCGTGGGGGGAGACCCAGTACTTC. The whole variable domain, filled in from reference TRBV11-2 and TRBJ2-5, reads EAGVAQSPRYKIIEKRQSVAFWCNPISGHATLYWYQQILGQGPKLLIQFQNNGVVDDSQLPKDRFSAERLKGVDSTLKIQPAKLEDSAVYLCASSLFWRGDPWGETQYFGPGTRLLVL.

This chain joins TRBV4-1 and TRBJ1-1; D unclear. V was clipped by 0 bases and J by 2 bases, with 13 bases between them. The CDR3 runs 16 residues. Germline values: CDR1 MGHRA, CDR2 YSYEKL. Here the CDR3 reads CASSQDPGFGNTEAFF. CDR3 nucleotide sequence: TGCGCCAGCAGCCAAGACCCGGGGTTTGGTAACACTGAAGCTTTCTTT.

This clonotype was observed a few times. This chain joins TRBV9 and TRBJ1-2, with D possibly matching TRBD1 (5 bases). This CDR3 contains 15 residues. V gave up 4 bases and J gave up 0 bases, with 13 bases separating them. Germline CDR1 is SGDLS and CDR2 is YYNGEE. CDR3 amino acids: CASSPGGGANYGYTF. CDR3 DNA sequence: TGTGCCAGCAGCCCGGGAGGAGGGGCTAACTATGGCTACACCTTC.

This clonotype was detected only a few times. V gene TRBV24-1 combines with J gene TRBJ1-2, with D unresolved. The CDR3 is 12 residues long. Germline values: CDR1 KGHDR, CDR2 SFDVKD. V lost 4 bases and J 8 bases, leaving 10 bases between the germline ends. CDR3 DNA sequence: TGTGCCACCAGTGACCACCAGGAAGGCTACACCTTC. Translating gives CATSDHQEGYTF.

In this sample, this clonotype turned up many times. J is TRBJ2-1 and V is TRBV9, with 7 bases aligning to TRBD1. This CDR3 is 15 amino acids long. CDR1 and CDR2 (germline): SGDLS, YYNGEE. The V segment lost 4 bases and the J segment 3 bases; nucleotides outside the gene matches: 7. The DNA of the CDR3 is TGTGCCAGCAGCCAGGGGGAACGGCTCTACAATGAGCAGTTCTTC. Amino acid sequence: CASSQGERLYNEQFF.

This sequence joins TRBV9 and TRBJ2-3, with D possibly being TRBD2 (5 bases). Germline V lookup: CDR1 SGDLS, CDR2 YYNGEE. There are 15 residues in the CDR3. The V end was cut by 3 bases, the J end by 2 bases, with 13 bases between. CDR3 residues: CASSGRPVSTDTQYF. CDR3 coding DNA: TGTGCCAGCAGCGGGAGGCCGGTGTCCACAGATACGCAGTATTTT.

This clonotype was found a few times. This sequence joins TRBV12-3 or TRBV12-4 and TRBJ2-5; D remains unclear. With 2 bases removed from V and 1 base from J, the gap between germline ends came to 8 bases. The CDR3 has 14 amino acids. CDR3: CASSLSAGQETQYF. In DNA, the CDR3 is TGTGCCAGCAGTTTATCGGCAGGCCAAGAGACCCAGTACTTC.

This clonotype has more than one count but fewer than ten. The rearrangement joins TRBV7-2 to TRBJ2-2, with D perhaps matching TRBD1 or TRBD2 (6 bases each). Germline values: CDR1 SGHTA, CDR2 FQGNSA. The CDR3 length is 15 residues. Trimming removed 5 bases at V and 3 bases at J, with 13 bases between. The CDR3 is CASSARRGDTGELFF. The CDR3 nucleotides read TGTGCCAGCAGCGCCCGTAGGGGGGACACCGGGGAGCTGTTTTTT.

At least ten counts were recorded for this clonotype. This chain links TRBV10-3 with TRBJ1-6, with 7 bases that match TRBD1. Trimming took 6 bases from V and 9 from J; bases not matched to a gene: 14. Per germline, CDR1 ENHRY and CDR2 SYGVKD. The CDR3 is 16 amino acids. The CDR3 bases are TGTGCCATCAGCCAAGGGACCGGGACAGCACCTTCACCCCTCCACTTT. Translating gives CAISQGTGTAPSPLHF.

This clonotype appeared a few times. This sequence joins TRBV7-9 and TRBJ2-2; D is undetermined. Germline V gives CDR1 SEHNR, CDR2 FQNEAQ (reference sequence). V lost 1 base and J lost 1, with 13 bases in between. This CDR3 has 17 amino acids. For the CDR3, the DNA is TGTGCCAGCAGCTTAGTAAGACCGGGCCTGAACACCGGGGAGCTGTTTTTT. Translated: CASSLVRPGLNTGELFF.

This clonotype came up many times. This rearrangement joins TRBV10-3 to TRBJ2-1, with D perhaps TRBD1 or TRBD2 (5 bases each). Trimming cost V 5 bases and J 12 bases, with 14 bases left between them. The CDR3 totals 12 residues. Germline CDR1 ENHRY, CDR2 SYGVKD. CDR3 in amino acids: CAISTRGVAQFF. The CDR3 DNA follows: TGTGCCATCAGTACCCGAGGGGTTGCGCAGTTCTTC.

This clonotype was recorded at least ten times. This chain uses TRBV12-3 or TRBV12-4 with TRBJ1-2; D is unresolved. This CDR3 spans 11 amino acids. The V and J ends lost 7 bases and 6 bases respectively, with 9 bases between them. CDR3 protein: CASTESHGYTF. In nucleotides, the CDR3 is TGTGCCAGCACCGAGTCCCATGGCTACACCTTC.

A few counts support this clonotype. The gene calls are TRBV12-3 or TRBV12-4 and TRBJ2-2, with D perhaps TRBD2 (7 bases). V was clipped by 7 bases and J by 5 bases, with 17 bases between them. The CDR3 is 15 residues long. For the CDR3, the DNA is TGTGCCAGCAACCCCCGGGGGGCAGGTACCGGGGAGCTGTTTTTT. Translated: CASNPRGAGTGELFF.

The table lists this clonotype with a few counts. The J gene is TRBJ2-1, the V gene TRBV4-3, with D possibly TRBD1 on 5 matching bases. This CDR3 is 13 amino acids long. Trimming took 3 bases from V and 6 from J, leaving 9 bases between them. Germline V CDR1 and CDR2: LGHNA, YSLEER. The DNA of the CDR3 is TGCGCCAGCAGCCAGTGGCAGGGCAATGAGCAGTTCTTC. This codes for CASSQWQGNEQFF.

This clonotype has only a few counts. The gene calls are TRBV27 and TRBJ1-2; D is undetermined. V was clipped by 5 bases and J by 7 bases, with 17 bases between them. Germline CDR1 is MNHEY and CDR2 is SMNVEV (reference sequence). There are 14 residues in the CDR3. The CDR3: CASSPTVGRGGYTF. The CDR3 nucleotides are TGTGCCAGCAGTCCGACGGTCGGGCGGGGTGGCTACACCTTC.

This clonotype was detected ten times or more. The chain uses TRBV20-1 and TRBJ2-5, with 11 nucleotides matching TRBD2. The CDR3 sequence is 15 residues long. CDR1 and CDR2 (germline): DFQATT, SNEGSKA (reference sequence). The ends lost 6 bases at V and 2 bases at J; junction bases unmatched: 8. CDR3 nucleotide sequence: TGCAGTGCCCGTCTAGCGGGGGGCTCTCAAGAGACCCAGTACTTC. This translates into CSARLAGGSQETQYF.

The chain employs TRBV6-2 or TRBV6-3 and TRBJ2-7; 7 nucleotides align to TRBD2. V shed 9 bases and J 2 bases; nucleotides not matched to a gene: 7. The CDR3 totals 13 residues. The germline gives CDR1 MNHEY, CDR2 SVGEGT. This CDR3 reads CASSRDYAYEQYF. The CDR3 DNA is TGTGCCAGTTCTCGGGACTACGCCTACGAGCAGTACTTC.

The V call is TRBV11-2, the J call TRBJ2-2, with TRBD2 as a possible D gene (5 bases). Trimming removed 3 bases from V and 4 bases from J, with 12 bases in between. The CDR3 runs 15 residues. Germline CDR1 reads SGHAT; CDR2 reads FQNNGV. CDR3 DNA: TGTGCCAGCAGCTTGACTATCGGGTCCACCGGGGAGCTGTTTTTT. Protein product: CASSLTIGSTGELFF.

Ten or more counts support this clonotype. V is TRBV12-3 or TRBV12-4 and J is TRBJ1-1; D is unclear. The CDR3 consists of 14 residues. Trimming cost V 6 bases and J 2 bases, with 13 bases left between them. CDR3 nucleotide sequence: TGTGCCAGCAGCCGAACCGGGCCAAACACTGAAGCTTTCTTT. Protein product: CASSRTGPNTEAFF.

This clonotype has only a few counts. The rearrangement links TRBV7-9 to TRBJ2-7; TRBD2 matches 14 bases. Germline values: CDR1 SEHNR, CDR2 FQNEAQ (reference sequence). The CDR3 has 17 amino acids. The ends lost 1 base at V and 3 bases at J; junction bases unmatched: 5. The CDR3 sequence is CASSLDIGTSGGYEQYV. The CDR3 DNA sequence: TGTGCCAGCAGCTTAGACATCGGGACTAGCGGGGGCTACGAGCAGTACGTC.

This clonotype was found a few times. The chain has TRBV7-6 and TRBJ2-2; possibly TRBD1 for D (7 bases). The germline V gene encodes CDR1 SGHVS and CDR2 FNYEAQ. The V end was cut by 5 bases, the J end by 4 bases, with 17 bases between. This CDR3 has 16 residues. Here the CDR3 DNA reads TGTGCCAGCAGCCCAAGCTCAGGGGGGCTCACCGGGGAGCTGTTTTTT. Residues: CASSPSSGGLTGELFF.

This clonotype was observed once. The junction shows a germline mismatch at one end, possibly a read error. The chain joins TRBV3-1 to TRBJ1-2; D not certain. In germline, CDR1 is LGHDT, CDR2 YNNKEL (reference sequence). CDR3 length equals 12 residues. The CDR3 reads CARSQGIYGYTF. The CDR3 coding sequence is TGTGCCAGAAGCCAAGGAATCTATGGCTACACCTTC.

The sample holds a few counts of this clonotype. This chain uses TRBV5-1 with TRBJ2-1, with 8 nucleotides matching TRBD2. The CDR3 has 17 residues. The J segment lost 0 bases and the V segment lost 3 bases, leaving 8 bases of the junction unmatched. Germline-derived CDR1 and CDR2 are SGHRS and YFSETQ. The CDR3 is CASSSGGGRSSYNEQFF. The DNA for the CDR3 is TGCGCCAGCAGCTCTGGCGGGGGGCGGAGCTCCTACAATGAGCAGTTCTTC.